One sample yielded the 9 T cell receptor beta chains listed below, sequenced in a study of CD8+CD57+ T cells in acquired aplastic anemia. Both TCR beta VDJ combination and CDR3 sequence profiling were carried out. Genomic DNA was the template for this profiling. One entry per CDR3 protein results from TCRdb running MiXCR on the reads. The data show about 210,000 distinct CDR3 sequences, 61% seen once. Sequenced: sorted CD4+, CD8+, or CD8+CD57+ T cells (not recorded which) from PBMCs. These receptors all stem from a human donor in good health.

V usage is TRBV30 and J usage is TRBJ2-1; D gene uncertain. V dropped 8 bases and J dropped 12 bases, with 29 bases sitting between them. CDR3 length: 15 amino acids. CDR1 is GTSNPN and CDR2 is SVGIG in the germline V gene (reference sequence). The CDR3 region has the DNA TGTGCCAGCCAAAGGGTTACTAACCCATGGAGTGGGCAGTTCTTC. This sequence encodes CASQRVTNPWSGQFF.

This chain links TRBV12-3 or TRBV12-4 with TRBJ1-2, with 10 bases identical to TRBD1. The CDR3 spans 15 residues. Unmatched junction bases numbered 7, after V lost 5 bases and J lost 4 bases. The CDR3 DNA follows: TGTGCCAGCAGTCAGACAGGGGGCGGTATCTATGGCTACACCTTC. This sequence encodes CASSQTGGGIYGYTF.

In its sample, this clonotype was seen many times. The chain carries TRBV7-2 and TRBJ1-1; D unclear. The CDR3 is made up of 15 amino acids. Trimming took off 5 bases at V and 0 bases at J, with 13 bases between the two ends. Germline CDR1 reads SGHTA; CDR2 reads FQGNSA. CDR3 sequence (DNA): TGTGCCAGCAGCCTAGACTTAGGACTGAACACTGAAGCTTTCTTT. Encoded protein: CASSLDLGLNTEAFF.

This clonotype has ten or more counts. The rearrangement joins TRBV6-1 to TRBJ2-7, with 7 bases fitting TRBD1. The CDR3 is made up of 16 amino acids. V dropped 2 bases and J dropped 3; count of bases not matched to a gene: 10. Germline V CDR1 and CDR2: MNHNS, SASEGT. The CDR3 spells CASSELRGGNGYEQYF. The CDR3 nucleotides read TGTGCCAGCAGTGAATTACGAGGGGGCAACGGCTACGAGCAGTACTTC.

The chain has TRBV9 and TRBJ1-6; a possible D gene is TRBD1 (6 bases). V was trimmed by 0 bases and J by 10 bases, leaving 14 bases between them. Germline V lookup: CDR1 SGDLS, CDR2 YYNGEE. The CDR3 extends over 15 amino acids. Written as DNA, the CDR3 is TGTGCCAGCAGCGTAGAATCAGGGGCCTCCTCACCCCTCCACTTT. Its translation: CASSVESGASSPLHF.

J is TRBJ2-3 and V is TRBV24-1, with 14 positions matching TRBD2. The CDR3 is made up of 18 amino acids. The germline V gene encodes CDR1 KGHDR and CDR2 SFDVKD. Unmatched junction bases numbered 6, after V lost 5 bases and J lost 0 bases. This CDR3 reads CATSGTSGRSTSTDTQYF. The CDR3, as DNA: TGTGCCACCAGTGGGACTAGCGGGAGGTCAACTAGCACAGATACGCAGTATTTT.

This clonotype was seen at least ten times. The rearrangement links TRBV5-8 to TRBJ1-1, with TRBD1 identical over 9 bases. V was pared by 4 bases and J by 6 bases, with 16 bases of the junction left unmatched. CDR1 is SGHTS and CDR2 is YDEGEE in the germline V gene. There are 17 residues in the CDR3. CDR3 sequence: CASSLDRGLVNYPEAFF. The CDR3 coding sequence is TGTGCCAGCAGCCTCGACAGGGGGTTGGTTAATTATCCTGAAGCTTTCTTT.

The CDR3 region is CSARDWGGASEQYF. CDR3 DNA: TGCAGTGCTAGAGATTGGGGGGGGGCCTCCGAGCAGTACTTC. This chain links TRBV20-1 with TRBJ2-7; tentative D call: TRBD2 (7 bases). Germline-derived CDR1 and CDR2 are DFQATT and SNEGSKA (reference sequence). V lost 0 bases and J 6 bases, leaving 15 bases between the germline ends. This CDR3 comprises 14 residues.

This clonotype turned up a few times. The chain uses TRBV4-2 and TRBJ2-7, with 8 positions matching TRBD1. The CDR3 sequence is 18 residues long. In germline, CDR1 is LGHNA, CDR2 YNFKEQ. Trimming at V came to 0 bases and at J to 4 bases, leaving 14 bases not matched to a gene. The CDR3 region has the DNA TGTGCCAGCAGCCAAGAAGGGGGGAACGGACAGGGTTTTTACGAGCAGTACTTC. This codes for CASSQEGGNGQGFYEQYF.